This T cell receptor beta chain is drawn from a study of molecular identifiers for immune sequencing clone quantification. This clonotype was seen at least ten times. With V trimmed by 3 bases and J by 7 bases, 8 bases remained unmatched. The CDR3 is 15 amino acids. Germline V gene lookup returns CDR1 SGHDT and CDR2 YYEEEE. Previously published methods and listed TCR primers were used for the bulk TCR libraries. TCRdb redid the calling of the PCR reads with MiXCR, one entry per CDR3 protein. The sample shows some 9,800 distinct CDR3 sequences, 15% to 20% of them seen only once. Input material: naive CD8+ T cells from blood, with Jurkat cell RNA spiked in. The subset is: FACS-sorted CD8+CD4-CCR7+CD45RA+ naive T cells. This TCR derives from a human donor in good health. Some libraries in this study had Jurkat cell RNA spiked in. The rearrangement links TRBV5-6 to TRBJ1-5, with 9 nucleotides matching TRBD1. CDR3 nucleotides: TGTGCCAGCAGCTATACAGGGGGCGCGGGGCAGCCCCAGCATTTT. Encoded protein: CASSYTGGAGQPQHF. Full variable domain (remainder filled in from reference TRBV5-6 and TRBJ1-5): DAGVTQSPTHLIKTRGQQVTLRCSPKSGHDTVSWYQQALGQGPQFIFQYYEEEERQRGNFPDRFSGHQFPNYSSELNVNALLLGDSALYLCASSYTGGAGQPQHFGDGTRLSIL.